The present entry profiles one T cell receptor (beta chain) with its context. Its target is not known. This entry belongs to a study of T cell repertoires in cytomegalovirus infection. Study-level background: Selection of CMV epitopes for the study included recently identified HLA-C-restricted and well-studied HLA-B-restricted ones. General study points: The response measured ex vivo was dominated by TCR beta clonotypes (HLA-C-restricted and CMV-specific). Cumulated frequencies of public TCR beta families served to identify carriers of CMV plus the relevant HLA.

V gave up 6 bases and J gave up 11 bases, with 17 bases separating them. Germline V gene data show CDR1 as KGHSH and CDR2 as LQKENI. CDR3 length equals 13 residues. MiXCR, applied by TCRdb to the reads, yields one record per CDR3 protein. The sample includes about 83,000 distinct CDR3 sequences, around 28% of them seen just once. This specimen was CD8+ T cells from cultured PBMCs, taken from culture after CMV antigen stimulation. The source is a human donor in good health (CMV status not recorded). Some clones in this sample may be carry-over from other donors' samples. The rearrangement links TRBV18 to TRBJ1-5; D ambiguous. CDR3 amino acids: CASSETDGGAQHF. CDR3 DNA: TGTGCCAGCTCCGAGACGGACGGCGGGGCCCAGCATTTT.